This TCR beta chain was found in a study of tumor and adjacent non-tumor tissue in lung cancer. Study in general: There were 12 adenocarcinoma, 2 squamous cell carcinoma and 1 small cell lung cancer cases.

With regard to this clonotype: Antigen: not known. In this CDR3 the conserved last residue, phenylalanine or tryptophan, is missing, so a read error is likely.

Overall study findings and caveats: Patients with more diverse tumor TCRs had worse survival. Significantly higher TCR diversity was found in tumor than normal lung.

The template was RNA from unsorted bulk tissue. More than 3 cm separated this lung sample from the edge of the tumor. TCRbeta libraries were built with three rounds of nested PCR, modified from ARM-PCR. TCRdb called the multiplex PCR reads again in MiXCR, with one record for every CDR3 protein. The sample shows roughly 82,000 distinct CDR3 sequences, 75% to 85% of them seen only once. Germline V lookup: CDR1 DFQATT, CDR2 SNEGSKA (reference sequence). This CDR3 region has 15 residues. The TCR was taken from a woman between 45 and 60 years old with non-small cell lung cancer. The chain employs TRBV20-1 and TRBJ2-7; 8 bases fit TRBD1. The source material was distant non-tumor lung tissue. The CDR3: CSPRAGQGSSDEQYI. CDR3 DNA: TGCAGTCCTAGAGCTGGACAGGGAAGTTCCGACGAGCAGTACATC.